These T cell receptor beta chains were read from a single sample in a study of cytomegalovirus exposure and HLA in healthy donors. Assay: immunoSEQ multiplex PCR; the TCRdb copy retains only in-frame clones and omits some. The data hold around 110,000 clones, with about 59% observed a single time. The material sequenced was PBMCs. These receptors came from a woman aged 40 to 50 in good health and CMV-seropositive. The CDR3 runs from the conserved cysteine through the conserved F or W. Each record gives: D gene, clone size, V gene, CDR3 length, J gene, CDR3 DNA, CDR3 protein. D genes are given only for firm matches. Clone size is not always given. Where it is, it says once, few, many or a class for expanded clones.

d_call: .; clone_size: .; v_call: TRBV4-2; cdr3_length: 16; j_call: TRBJ2-1; cdr3_nt: TGTGCCAGCAGCCCAGGAGAGGGGGGGCCACCCAATGAGCAGTTCTTC; cdr3_aa: CASSPGEGGPPNEQFF
d_call: .; clone_size: .; v_call: TRBV9; cdr3_length: 15; j_call: TRBJ2-7; cdr3_nt: TGTGCCAGCAGCCGCATCGGCTGGAGGGACGACGAGCAGTACTTC; cdr3_aa: CASSRIGWRDDEQYF
d_call: TRBD1; clone_size: .; v_call: TRBV5-6; cdr3_length: 15; j_call: TRBJ1-1; cdr3_nt: TGTGCCAGCAGATCGGGTTACAGGGGGAACACTGAAGCTTTCTTT; cdr3_aa: CASRSGYRGNTEAFF
d_call: TRBD2; clone_size: .; v_call: TRBV27; cdr3_length: 16; j_call: TRBJ2-2; cdr3_nt: TGTGCCAGCAGTACGGGACTAGCGGCCTCCACCGGGGAGCTGTTTTTT; cdr3_aa: CASSTGLAASTGELFF
d_call: .; clone_size: .; v_call: TRBV15; cdr3_length: 16; j_call: TRBJ2-7; cdr3_nt: TGTGCCACCAGAGGGGGAGGGGAAAATCCGAACTACGAGCAGTACTTC; cdr3_aa: CATRGGGENPNYEQYF
d_call: TRBD1; clone_size: .; v_call: TRBV5-6; cdr3_length: 16; j_call: TRBJ1-3; cdr3_nt: TGTGCCAGCAGCGACCCGGGACAGGGGGCCGGAAACACCATATATTTT; cdr3_aa: CASSDPGQGAGNTIYF
d_call: TRBD1; clone_size: .; v_call: TRBV4-1; cdr3_length: 14; j_call: TRBJ1-1; cdr3_nt: TGCGCCAGCAGTCCGACAGGGGGGGCCACTGAAGCTTTCTTT; cdr3_aa: CASSPTGGATEAFF
d_call: .; clone_size: .; v_call: TRBV15; cdr3_length: 12; j_call: TRBJ1-1; cdr3_nt: TGTGCCACCAGCAGAGATTGGAGGGGTGCTTTCTTT; cdr3_aa: CATSRDWRGAFF
d_call: .; clone_size: .; v_call: TRBV7-9; cdr3_length: 11; j_call: TRBJ1-2; cdr3_nt: TGTTCCAGCAGCCCGTACTATGGCTACACCTTC; cdr3_aa: CSSSPYYGYTF
d_call: .; clone_size: .; v_call: TRBV21-1; cdr3_length: 14; j_call: TRBJ2-7; cdr3_nt: TGTGCCAGCAGGCGGACAGGGGGCTACTACGAGCAGTACTTC; cdr3_aa: CASRRTGGYYEQYF
d_call: .; clone_size: .; v_call: TRBV7-8; cdr3_length: 15; j_call: TRBJ2-7; cdr3_nt: TGTGCCAGCAGAGACGGGGTCGGGAGCTCCTACGAGCAGTACTTC; cdr3_aa: CASRDGVGSSYEQYF
d_call: .; clone_size: .; v_call: TRBV27; cdr3_length: 15; j_call: TRBJ1-1; cdr3_nt: TGTGCCAGCAGTTTATCGATGGGGGGGAACACTGAAGCTTTCTTT; cdr3_aa: CASSLSMGGNTEAFF
d_call: .; clone_size: .; v_call: TRBV28; cdr3_length: 11; j_call: TRBJ1-5; cdr3_nt: TGTGCCAGCAGTAACCGGGAGCCCCAGCATTTT; cdr3_aa: CASSNREPQHF
d_call: TRBD2; clone_size: few; v_call: TRBV18; cdr3_length: 16; j_call: TRBJ2-7; cdr3_nt: TGTGCCAGCTCACCACTGGGGGTAGCGGGATCCTACGAGCAGTACTTC; cdr3_aa: CASSPLGVAGSYEQYF
d_call: TRBD1; clone_size: .; v_call: TRBV2; cdr3_length: 14; j_call: TRBJ1-2; cdr3_nt: TGTGCCAGCATTGTCCCGGACAGGGCGTATGGCTACACCTTC; cdr3_aa: CASIVPDRAYGYTF
d_call: TRBD1; clone_size: few; v_call: TRBV2; cdr3_length: 13; j_call: TRBJ1-2; cdr3_nt: TGTGCCAGCAGTCTTCAGGGGGCAGGTGGCTACACCTTC; cdr3_aa: CASSLQGAGGYTF
d_call: .; clone_size: few; v_call: TRBV9; cdr3_length: 15; j_call: TRBJ2-2; cdr3_nt: TGTGCCAGCAGCGCCCGACGGTCTGCGGGCGGGGAGCTGTTTTTT; cdr3_aa: CASSARRSAGGELFF
d_call: .; clone_size: .; v_call: TRBV18; cdr3_length: 13; j_call: TRBJ1-4; cdr3_nt: TGTGCCAGCTCACTACGGACAGAAGAAAAACTGTTTTTT; cdr3_aa: CASSLRTEEKLFF
d_call: .; clone_size: once; v_call: TRBV5-6; cdr3_length: 16; j_call: TRBJ1-1; cdr3_nt: TGTGCCAGCAGCTTGGCGGCAGGGGCCATGAACACTGAAGCTTTCTTT; cdr3_aa: CASSLAAGAMNTEAFF
d_call: TRBD1; clone_size: .; v_call: TRBV15; cdr3_length: 14; j_call: TRBJ1-2; cdr3_nt: TGTGCCACCGCTCGGGACAGGACCGCCGGCGGCTACACCTTC; cdr3_aa: CATARDRTAGGYTF
d_call: .; clone_size: .; v_call: TRBV9; cdr3_length: 15; j_call: TRBJ2-3; cdr3_nt: TGTGCCAGCAGCGCGAGACAGGAGCGCACAGATACGCAGTATTTT; cdr3_aa: CASSARQERTDTQYF
d_call: TRBD1; clone_size: .; v_call: TRBV2; cdr3_length: 14; j_call: TRBJ1-5; cdr3_nt: TGTGCCAGCACGACAGGGGGCCTCAATCAGCCCCAGCATTTT; cdr3_aa: CASTTGGLNQPQHF
d_call: TRBD2; clone_size: .; v_call: TRBV27; cdr3_length: 13; j_call: TRBJ2-7; cdr3_nt: TGTGCCAGCAGTTCAGGACTAGACCGCGAGCAGTACTTC; cdr3_aa: CASSSGLDREQYF
d_call: TRBD1; clone_size: .; v_call: TRBV4-3; cdr3_length: 15; j_call: TRBJ2-5; cdr3_nt: TGCGCCAGCAGCCCAGTCAACACAGGGGAAGAGACCCAGTACTTC; cdr3_aa: CASSPVNTGEETQYF
d_call: .; clone_size: few; v_call: TRBV9; cdr3_length: 15; j_call: TRBJ2-7; cdr3_nt: TGTGCCAGCAGCGTAGGAACAGGGCTCTCCTACGAGCAGTACTTC; cdr3_aa: CASSVGTGLSYEQYF
d_call: TRBD2; clone_size: .; v_call: TRBV5-1; cdr3_length: 19; j_call: TRBJ2-1; cdr3_nt: TGCGCCAGCAGCAGGGTGACAGGACTTGATGGGACTAGCGAGGATGAGCAGTTCTTC; cdr3_aa: CASSRVTGLDGTSEDEQFF
d_call: TRBD1; clone_size: .; v_call: TRBV11-3; cdr3_length: 15; j_call: TRBJ1-1; cdr3_nt: TGTGCCAGCAGCTTAGGGACAGGTCCGAACACTGAAGCTTTCTTT; cdr3_aa: CASSLGTGPNTEAFF
d_call: TRBD2; clone_size: few; v_call: TRBV11-3; cdr3_length: 14; j_call: TRBJ2-3; cdr3_nt: TGTGCCAGCAGCTTGTCTAGCGGGACAGATACGCAGTATTTT; cdr3_aa: CASSLSSGTDTQYF
d_call: .; clone_size: .; v_call: TRBV19; cdr3_length: 16; j_call: TRBJ2-1; cdr3_nt: TGTGCCAGTAGCATCATGGTTGGAGGGGCTTACAATGAGCAGTTCTTC; cdr3_aa: CASSIMVGGAYNEQFF
d_call: .; clone_size: few; v_call: TRBV5-1; cdr3_length: 14; j_call: TRBJ2-7; cdr3_nt: TGCGCCAGCAGCTTCACTTACCCCGCGTCTGAGCAGTACTTC; cdr3_aa: CASSFTYPASEQYF
d_call: TRBD2; clone_size: .; v_call: TRBV5-5; cdr3_length: 18; j_call: TRBJ2-4; cdr3_nt: TGTGCCAGCAGCTTCCCGGGACTAGCCCCCGGGTCCAAAAACATTCAGTACTTC; cdr3_aa: CASSFPGLAPGSKNIQYF
d_call: TRBD1; clone_size: .; v_call: TRBV19; cdr3_length: 14; j_call: TRBJ2-5; cdr3_nt: TGTGCCAGTAGTACGACAGGGAGAGGAGAGACCCAGTACTTC; cdr3_aa: CASSTTGRGETQYF
d_call: TRBD2; clone_size: .; v_call: TRBV29-1; cdr3_length: 13; j_call: TRBJ2-1; cdr3_nt: TGCAGCGTTGGAGCGGGGTTCTACAATGAGCAGTTCTTC; cdr3_aa: CSVGAGFYNEQFF
d_call: .; clone_size: few; v_call: TRBV15; cdr3_length: 17; j_call: TRBJ2-4; cdr3_nt: TGTGCCACCAGCAGAGATAGGTCGGGGAGAGCCAAAAACATTCAGTACTTC; cdr3_aa: CATSRDRSGRAKNIQYF
d_call: .; clone_size: .; v_call: TRBV4-2; cdr3_length: 17; j_call: TRBJ1-1; cdr3_nt: TGTGCCAGCAGCCCGCTCGGACAAATCGGCGCAGGCACTGAAGCTTTCTTT; cdr3_aa: CASSPLGQIGAGTEAFF